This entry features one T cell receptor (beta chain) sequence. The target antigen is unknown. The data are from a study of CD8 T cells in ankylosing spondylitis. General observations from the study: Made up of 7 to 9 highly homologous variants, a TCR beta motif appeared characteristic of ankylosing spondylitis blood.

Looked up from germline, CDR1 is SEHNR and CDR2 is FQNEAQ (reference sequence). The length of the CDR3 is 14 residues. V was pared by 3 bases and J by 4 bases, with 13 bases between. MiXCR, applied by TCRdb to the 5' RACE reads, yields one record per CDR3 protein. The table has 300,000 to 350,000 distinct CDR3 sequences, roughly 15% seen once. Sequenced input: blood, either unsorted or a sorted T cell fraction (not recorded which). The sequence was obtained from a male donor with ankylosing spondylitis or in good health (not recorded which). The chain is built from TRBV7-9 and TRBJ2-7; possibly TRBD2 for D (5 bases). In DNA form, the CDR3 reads TGTGCCAGCAGCTTTGGGAGCGTGGCGTACGAGCAGTACTTC. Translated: CASSFGSVAYEQYF. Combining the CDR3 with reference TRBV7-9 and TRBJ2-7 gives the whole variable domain DTGVSQNPRHKITKRGQNVTFRCDPISEHNRLYWYRQTLGQGPEFLTYFQNEAQLEKSRLLSDRFSAERPKGSFSTLEIQRTEQGDSAMYLCASSFGSVAYEQYFGPGTRLTVT.